This TCR beta chain came from a study of blood T cells in healthy people across ages. Each donor's blood draw was roughly 10 milliliters of peripheral blood. Samples had at least 7 million PBMCs isolated from them. Overall study results and limits: It was the long-lived donors that had more naive CD4+ cells and higher diversity than aged donors.

The length of the CDR3 is 16 residues. Trimming removed 3 bases at V and 0 bases at J, with 14 bases between. Germline V gene data show CDR1 as SGHRS and CDR2 as YFSETQ. A second about 6 to 11 cycle PCR used barcoded and J-beta primers. Each cDNA was tagged by a template-switch adaptor containing 12 random nucleotides. TCRdb called the 5' RACE reads again in MiXCR, with one record for every CDR3 protein. The sample consists of 750,000 or so distinct CDR3 sequences, approximately 25% of them appearing once. The table lists this clonotype with a few counts. Its antigen is unknown. This sample also belongs to another study, concerning T cells of mothers and their children.

The sample taken for sequencing was blood. This clonotype originated in a boy younger than 18 in good health. This chain uses TRBV5-1 with TRBJ2-3, with D perhaps given as TRBD1 or TRBD2 (5 bases each). DNA of the CDR3: TGCGCCAGCAGCTCTGGGGTGGGACCTAGCACAGATACGCAGTATTTT. Its protein is CASSSGVGPSTDTQYF.